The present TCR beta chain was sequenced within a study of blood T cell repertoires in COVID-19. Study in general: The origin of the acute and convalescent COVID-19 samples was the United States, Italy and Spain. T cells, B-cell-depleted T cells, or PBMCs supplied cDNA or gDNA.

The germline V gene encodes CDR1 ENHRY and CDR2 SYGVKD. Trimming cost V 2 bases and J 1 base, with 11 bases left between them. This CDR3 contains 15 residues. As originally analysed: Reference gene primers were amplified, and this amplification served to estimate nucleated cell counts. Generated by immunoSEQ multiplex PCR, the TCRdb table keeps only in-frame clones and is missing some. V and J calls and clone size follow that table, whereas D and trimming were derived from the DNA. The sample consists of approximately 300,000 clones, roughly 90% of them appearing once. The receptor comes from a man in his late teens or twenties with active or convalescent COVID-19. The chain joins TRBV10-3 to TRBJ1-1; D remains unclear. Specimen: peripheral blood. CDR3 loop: CAISEPRYSNTEAFF. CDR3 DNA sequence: TGTGCCATCAGTGAGCCCAGGTACTCGAACACTGAAGCTTTCTTT.